The present TCR beta chain was sequenced within a study of T cells in Graves' hyperthyroidism and ophthalmopathy. CDR1 is MNHNS and CDR2 is SASEGT in the germline V gene. V was clipped by 8 bases and J by 3 bases; unmatched bases: 20. The CDR3 spans 18 residues. RNA transcripts provided the source from which TCR beta CDR3 regions were amplified. First-round RT-PCR with HTBI primers amplified the TCR CDR3 region. A single record per CDR3 protein comes from TCRdb applying MiXCR to the multiplex PCR reads. The sample yields a few hundred thousand distinct CDR3 sequences, 21% seen once. Of note for this clonotype: This CDR3 is missing its conserved last phenylalanine or tryptophan, likely due to a read error.

This clonotype originated in a woman between 45 and 60 years old with Graves' hyperthyroidism. The sample comprised blood. The chain recombines TRBV6-1 with TRBJ1-1; TRBD1 matches at 8 bases. The CDR3 DNA follows: TGTGCCAGCGATTCCTTCGGACAGGGTTTAGTTGTGGACACTGAAGCTTTCTCT. Translation gives CASDSFGQGLVVDTEAFS.